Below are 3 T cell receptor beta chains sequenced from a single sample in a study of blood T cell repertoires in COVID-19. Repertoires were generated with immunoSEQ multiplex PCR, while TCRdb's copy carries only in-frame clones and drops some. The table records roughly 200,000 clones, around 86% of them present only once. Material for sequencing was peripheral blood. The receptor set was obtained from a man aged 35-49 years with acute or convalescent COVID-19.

The CDR3 DNA reads as TGTGCCAGCAGCTTCTTAGGACAGTCCTACGAGCAGTACTTC. Translating gives CASSFLGQSYEQYF. The chain has TRBV5-6 and TRBJ2-7; possibly TRBD1 for D (6 bases). This CDR3 spans 14 amino acids. V was trimmed by 2 bases and J by 1 base, leaving 10 bases between them. Germline V CDR1 and CDR2: SGHDT, YYEEEE. Variable domain in full (rest from reference TRBV5-6 and TRBJ2-7): DAGVTQSPTHLIKTRGQQVTLRCSPKSGHDTVSWYQQALGQGPQFIFQYYEEEERQRGNFPDRFSGHQFPNYSSELNVNALLLGDSALYLCASSFLGQSYEQYFGPGTRLTVT.

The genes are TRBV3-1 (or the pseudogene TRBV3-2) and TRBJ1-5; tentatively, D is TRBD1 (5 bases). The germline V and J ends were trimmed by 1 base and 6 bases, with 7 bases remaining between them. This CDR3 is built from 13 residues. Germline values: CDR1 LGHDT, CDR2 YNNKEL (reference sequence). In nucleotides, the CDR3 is TGTGCCAGCAGCCAAGTAAGGGGTCAGCCCCAGCATTTT. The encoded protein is CASSQVRGQPQHF.

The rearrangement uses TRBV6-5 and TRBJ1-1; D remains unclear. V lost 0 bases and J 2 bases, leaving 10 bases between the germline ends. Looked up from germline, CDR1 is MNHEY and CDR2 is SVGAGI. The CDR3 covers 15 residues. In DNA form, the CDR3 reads TGTGCCAGCAGTTACTCTGGGCGCGTAAACACTGAAGCTTTCTTT. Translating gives CASSYSGRVNTEAFF.